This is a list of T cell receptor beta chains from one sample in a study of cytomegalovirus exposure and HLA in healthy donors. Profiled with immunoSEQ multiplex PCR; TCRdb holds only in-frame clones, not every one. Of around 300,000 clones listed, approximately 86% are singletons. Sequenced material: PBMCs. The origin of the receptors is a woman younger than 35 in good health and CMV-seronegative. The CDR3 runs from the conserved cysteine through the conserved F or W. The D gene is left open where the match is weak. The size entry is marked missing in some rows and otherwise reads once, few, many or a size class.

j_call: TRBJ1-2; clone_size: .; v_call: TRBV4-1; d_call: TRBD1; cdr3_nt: TGCGCCAGCAGCCAAGCCGACAGGGCCCGGGGCTACACCTTC; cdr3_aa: CASSQADRARGYTF
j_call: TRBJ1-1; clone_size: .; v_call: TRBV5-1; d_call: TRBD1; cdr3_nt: TGCGCCAGCAGCCCGGGGGACAGGGTTGCCGTTCGGGCTTTCTTT; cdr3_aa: CASSPGDRVAVRAFF
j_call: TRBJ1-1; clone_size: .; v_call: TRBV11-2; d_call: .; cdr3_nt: TGTGCCAGCAGCACGGACCAGGGACTTCTAACTGAAGCTTTCTTT; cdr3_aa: CASSTDQGLLTEAFF
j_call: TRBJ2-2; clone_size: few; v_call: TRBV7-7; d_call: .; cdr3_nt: TGTGCTAGCAGCCCGACAGGGGAGGGCACCGGGGAGCTGTTTTTT; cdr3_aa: CASSPTGEGTGELFF
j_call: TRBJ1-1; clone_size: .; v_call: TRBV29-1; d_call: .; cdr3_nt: TGCAGCGCTGAAGGGAGGGCGGACACTGAAGCTTTCTTT; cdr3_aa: CSAEGRADTEAFF
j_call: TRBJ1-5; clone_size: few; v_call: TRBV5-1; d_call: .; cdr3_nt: TGCGCCAGCAGCCTGAGGGAGGGTCAGCCCCAGCATTTT; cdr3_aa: CASSLREGQPQHF
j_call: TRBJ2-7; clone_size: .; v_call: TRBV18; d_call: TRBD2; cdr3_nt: TGTGCCAGCTCACTAGCGGGAGGGCCCTACGAGCAGTACTTC; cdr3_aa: CASSLAGGPYEQYF
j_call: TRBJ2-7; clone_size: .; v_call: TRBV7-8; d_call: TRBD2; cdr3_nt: TGTGCCAGCAGCCCCGCTAGCGGAACCTACGAGCAGTACTTC; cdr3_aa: CASSPASGTYEQYF
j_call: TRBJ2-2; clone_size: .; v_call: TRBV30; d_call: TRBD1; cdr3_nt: TGTGCCTGGAGTAGGGGACAGGGGGTCACCGGGGAGCTGTTTTTT; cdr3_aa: CAWSRGQGVTGELFF
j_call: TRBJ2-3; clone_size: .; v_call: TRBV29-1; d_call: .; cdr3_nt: TGCAGCGTTGATCGGGGTAAGGATACGCAGTATTTT; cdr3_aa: CSVDRGKDTQYF
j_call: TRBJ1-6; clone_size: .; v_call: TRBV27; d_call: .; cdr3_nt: TGTGCCAGCAGTTTATTAGGGTTTCGGGAACTGACGGATTCACCCCTCCACTTT; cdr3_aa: CASSLLGFRELTDSPLHF
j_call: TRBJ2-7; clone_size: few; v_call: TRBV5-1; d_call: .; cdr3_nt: TGCGCCAGCAGCTTGGATGGAGACGAGCAGTACTTC; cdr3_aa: CASSLDGDEQYF
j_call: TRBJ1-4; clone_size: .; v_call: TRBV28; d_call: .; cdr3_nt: TGTGCCAGCAGTACGGCGCTGGAGAGTGAAAAACTGTTTTTT; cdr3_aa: CASSTALESEKLFF
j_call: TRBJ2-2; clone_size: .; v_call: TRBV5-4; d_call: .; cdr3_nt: TGTGCCAGCAGCGTAGGGATAGCGGTGAACACCGGGGAGCTGTTTTTT; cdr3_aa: CASSVGIAVNTGELFF
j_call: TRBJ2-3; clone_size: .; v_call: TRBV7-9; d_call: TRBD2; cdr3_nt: TGTGCCAGCAGCTATTTCCCCGGGACTATCACAGATACGCAGTATTTT; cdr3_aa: CASSYFPGTITDTQYF
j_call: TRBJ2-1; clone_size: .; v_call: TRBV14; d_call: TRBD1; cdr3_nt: TGTGCCAGCAGCGATGACAGGGTCAATGAGCAGTTCTTC; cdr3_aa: CASSDDRVNEQFF
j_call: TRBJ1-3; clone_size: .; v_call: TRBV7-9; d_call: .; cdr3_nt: TGTGCCAGCAGCTTAGGGGACACCAGGTGGAACACCATATATTTT; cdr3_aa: CASSLGDTRWNTIYF
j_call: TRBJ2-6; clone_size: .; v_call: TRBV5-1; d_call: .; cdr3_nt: TGCGCCAGCAGCCGCAGACAGGCGACCTCTGGGGCCAACGTCCTGACTTTC; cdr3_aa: CASSRRQATSGANVLTF
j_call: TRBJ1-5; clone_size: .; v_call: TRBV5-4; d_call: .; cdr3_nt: TGTGCCAGCAGCTTGGGACTCAATCAGCCCCAGCATTTT; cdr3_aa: CASSLGLNQPQHF
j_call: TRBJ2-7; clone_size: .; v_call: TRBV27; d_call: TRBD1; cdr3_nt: TGTGCCAGCAGGACAGGGGGCAACGAGCAGTACTTC; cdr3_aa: CASRTGGNEQYF
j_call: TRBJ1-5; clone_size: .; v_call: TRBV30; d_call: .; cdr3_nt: TGTGCCTGGGGACAGTTCAGCAATCAGCCCCAGCATTTT; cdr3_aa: CAWGQFSNQPQHF
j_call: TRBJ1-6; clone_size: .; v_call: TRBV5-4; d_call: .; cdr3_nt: TGTGCCAGCACGGAGGGAAATTCACCCCTCCACTTT; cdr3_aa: CASTEGNSPLHF
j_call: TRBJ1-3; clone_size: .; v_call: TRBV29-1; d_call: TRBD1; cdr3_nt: TGCAGCGCGGGACAGGGGGCCTCTGGAAACACCATATATTTT; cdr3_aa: CSAGQGASGNTIYF
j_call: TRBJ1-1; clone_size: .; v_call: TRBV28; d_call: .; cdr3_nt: TGTGCCAGCAGCCCCCACAGGACGAACACTGAAGCTTTCTTT; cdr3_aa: CASSPHRTNTEAFF
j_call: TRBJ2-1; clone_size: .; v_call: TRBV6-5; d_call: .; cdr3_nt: TGTGCCAGCAGTACCGCCAGGGTGGAGTTCTTC; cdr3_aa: CASSTARVEFF
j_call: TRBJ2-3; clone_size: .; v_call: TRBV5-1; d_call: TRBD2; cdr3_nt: TGCGCCAGCAGCTTCCTAGCGGGAGGACGAGCAGATACGCAGTATTTT; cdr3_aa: CASSFLAGGRADTQYF
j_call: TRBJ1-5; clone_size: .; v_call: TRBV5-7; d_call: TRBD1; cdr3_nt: TGTGCCAGCAGTCCAGACCCGGGACAGGGCAATCAGCCCCAGCATTTT; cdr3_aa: CASSPDPGQGNQPQHF
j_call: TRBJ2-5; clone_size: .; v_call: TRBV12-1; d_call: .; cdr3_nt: TGTGCCAGCAGCTGCGGGACAGGGGCAAGAGAGACCCAGTACTTC; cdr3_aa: CASSCGTGARETQYF
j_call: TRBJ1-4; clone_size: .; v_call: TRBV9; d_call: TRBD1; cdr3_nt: TGTGCCAGCAGCGCCGGGACAGGGGCGATAAGGGCTAATGAAAAACTGTTTTTT; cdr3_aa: CASSAGTGAIRANEKLFF
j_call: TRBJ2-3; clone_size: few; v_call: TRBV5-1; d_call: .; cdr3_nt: TGCGCCAGCAGCTTGGCCGCGGTTACAGATACGCAGTATTTT; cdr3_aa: CASSLAAVTDTQYF
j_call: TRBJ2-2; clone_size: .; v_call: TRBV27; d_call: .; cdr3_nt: TGTGCCAGCAGTTTCACGAACACCGGGGAGCTGTTTTTT; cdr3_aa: CASSFTNTGELFF
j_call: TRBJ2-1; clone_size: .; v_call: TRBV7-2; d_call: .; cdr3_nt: TGTGCCTCCCGGGGTAGCGTTTACAATGAGCAGTTCTTC; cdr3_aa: CASRGSVYNEQFF
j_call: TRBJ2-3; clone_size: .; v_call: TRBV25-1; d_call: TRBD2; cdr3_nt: TGTGCCAGTGGTAGCGGGAGCACAGATACGCAGTATTTT; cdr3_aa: CASGSGSTDTQYF
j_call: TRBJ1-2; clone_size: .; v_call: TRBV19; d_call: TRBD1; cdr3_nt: TGTGCCAGTAGTACGCTCAGGGGGGAAGGCTACACCTTC; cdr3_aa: CASSTLRGEGYTF
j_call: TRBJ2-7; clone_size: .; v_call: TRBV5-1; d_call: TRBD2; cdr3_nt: TGCGCCAGCAGCGCGGTCGCGGGGGTCAGCTCCGAGCAGTACTTC; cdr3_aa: CASSAVAGVSSEQYF
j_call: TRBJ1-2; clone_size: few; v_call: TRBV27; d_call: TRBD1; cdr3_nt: TGTGCCAGCAGTCCCCACAGGGGGCGCTCCCATGGCTACACCTTC; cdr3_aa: CASSPHRGRSHGYTF
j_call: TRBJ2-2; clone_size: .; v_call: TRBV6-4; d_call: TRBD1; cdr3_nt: TGTGCCAGCAGTGACCCCACAGGGGAACCCGGGGAGCTGTTTTTT; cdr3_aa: CASSDPTGEPGELFF
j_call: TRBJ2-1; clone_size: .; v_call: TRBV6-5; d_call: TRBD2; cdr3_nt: TGTGCCAGCAGCGTAGCGGGAATCAATGAGCAGTTCTTC; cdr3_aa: CASSVAGINEQFF
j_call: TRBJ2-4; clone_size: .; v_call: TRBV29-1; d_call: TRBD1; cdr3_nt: TGCAGCGTGGTGCAGGGGGTATCAGGTACCAAAAACATTCAGTACTTC; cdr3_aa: CSVVQGVSGTKNIQYF
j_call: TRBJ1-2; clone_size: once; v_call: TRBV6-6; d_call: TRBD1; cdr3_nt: TGTGCCAGCAGTCCCACAGGGGACCATGGCTACACCTTC; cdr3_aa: CASSPTGDHGYTF
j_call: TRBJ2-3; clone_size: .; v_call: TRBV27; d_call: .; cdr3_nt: TGTGCCAGCAGTTTGTCACTAGCCGCGGATACGCAGTATTTT; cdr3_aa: CASSLSLAADTQYF
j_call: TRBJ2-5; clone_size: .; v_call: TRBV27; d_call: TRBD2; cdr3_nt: TGTGCCAGCAGTGGACTAGCGGGTGCAGAGACCCAGTACTTC; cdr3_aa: CASSGLAGAETQYF
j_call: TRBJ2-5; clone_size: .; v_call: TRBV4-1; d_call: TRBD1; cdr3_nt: TGCGCCAGCAGCCAGCCCACAGGGGGAGTGACCCAGTACTTC; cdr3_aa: CASSQPTGGVTQYF
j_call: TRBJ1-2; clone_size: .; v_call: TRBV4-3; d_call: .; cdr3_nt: TGCGCCAGCAGCCAGACCGCACAGGGTTATGGCTACACCTTC; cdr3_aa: CASSQTAQGYGYTF
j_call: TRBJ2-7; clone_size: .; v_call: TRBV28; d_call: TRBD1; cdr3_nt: TGTGCCAGCATGACAGGGGGCTCCTACGAGCAGTACTTC; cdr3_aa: CASMTGGSYEQYF
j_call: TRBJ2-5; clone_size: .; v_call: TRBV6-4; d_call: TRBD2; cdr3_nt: TGTGCCAGCATTACGAGCGGGAGGGAGCAAGAGACCCAGTACTTC; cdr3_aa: CASITSGREQETQYF
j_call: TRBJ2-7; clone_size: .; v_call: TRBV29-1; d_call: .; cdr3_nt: TGCAGCGTTCTCATTGGGGGCAACTCCTACGAGCAGTACTTC; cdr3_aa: CSVLIGGNSYEQYF
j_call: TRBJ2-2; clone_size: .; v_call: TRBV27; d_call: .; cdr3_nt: TGTGCCAGCAGTTTTTCAACCGGGGAGCTGTTTTTT; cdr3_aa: CASSFSTGELFF
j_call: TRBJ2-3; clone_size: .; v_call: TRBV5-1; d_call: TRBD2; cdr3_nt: TGCGCCAGCAGCTTGAGGGGGAGCGGGAGCCCAGATACGCAGTATTTT; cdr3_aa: CASSLRGSGSPDTQYF
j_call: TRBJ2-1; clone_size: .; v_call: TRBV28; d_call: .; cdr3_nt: TGTGCCAGCCTCCGACTTTCCTCCTACAATGAGCAGTTCTTC; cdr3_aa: CASLRLSSYNEQFF